This TCR beta chain was documented in a study of spatial heterogeneity in lung cancer. General study results and limits: Within tumors, counts of expanded alpha and beta TCRs tracked tumor mutation counts.

This clonotype has a handful of counts. Its antigen is as yet unknown. Each CDR3 protein gets one entry after TCRdb re-called the 5' RACE reads with MiXCR. The sample lists about 10,000 distinct CDR3 sequences; roughly an eighth were seen once. The length of the CDR3 is 15 residues. V trimming: 0 bases; J trimming: 1 base; junction bases outside the gene matches: 2. Germline V gene sequence: CDR1 LNHNV, CDR2 YYDKDF (reference sequence). Indicated time point: sample taken at primary tumor resection. The origin of this receptor is a male donor with early-stage non-small cell lung cancer. The chain couples TRBV15 to TRBJ1-1; 7 nucleotides line up with TRBD1. Sequencing used lung tumor tissue, obtained at surgery. CDR3 coding DNA: TGTGCCACCAGCAGAGATACAGGGGCGAACACTGAAGCTTTCTTT. Encoded protein: CATSRDTGANTEAFF.